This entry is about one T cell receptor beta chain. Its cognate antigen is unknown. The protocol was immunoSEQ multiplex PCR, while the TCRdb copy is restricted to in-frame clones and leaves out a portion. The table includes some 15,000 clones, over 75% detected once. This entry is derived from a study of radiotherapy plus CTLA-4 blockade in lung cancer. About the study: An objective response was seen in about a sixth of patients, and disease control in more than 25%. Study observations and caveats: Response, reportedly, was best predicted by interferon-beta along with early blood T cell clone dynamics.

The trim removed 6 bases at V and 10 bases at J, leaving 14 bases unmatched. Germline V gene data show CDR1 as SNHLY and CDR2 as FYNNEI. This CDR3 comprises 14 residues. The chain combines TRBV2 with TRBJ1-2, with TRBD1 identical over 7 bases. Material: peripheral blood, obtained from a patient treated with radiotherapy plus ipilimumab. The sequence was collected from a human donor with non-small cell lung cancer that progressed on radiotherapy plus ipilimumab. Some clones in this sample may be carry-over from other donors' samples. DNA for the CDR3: TGTGCCAGCAGGGGCTCCGGGACAGTAAACCTCTACACCTTC. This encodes CASRGSGTVNLYTF.